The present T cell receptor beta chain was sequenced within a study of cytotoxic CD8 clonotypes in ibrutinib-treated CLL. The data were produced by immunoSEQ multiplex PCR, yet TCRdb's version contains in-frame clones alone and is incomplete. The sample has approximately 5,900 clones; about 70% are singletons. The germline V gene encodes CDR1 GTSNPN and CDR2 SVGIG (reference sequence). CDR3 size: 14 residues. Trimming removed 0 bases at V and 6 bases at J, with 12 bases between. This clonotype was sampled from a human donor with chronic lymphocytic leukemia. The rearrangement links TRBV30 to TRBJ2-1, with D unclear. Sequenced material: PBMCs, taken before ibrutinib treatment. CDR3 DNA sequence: TGTGCCTGGAGTGTAAGGGAATTTAGCAATGAGCAGTTCTTC. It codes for CAWSVREFSNEQFF.